This passage covers 17 T cell receptor beta chains from one sample sequenced in a study of beta chain features in type 1 diabetes. Since all of the isolated RNA was reverse transcribed, expressed TCRB transcripts were what got sequenced. Data came from immunoSEQ multiplex PCR; TCRdb stores just in-frame clones and leaves some out. The sample lists around 150,000 clones; roughly 8% were seen once. General study points: Moderate yet significant TCRB CDR3 shortening was seen in Type 1 diabetes patients in all four CD4+ subsets.

These receptors are not linked to any known antigen. The source material was central memory CD4+ T cells from blood. The receptors originated from a woman aged 18-35 years with type 1 diabetes.

The chain joins TRBV30 to TRBJ2-4; tentative D call: TRBD2 (5 bases). With 2 bases removed from V and 6 bases from J, the gap between germline ends came to 8 bases. This CDR3 has 12 amino acids. From germline, CDR1 is GTSNPN and CDR2 SVGIG (reference sequence). The chain's CDR3 is CAWSLAGNIQYF. The CDR3 coding sequence is TGTGCCTGGAGTCTAGCCGGAAACATTCAGTACTTC.

This clone was counted between two and nine times. V usage is TRBV4-2 and J usage is TRBJ2-1; 9 positions match TRBD2. CDR1 is LGHNA, CDR2 YNFKEQ, per germline. V dropped 1 base and J dropped 6; count of bases not matched to a gene: 7. The CDR3 has 16 residues. The CDR3 here is CASSQVPAGGPNEQFF. Here the CDR3 DNA reads TGTGCCAGCAGCCAAGTGCCAGCGGGGGGCCCCAATGAGCAGTTCTTC.

The rearrangement joins TRBV18 to TRBJ2-7; TRBD1 might be the D (5 bases). The germline V and J ends were trimmed by 0 bases and 5 bases, with 11 bases remaining between them. The CDR3 extends over 14 amino acids. Per the germline V gene, CDR1 is KGHSH and CDR2 is LQKENI. The CDR3 DNA is TGTGCCAGCTCACCACCGCGACAGTCCCACGAGCAGTACTTC. Translation gives CASSPPRQSHEQYF.

This sequence joins TRBV11-2 and TRBJ2-3, with D uncertain. Trimming pared 3 bases from V and 5 bases from J, leaving 3 bases between. CDR1 is SGHAT, CDR2 FQNNGV, per germline. The CDR3 is made up of 11 amino acids. This CDR3 reads CASSLRDTQYF. The CDR3 bases are TGTGCCAGCAGCTTGAGAGATACGCAGTATTTT.

J is TRBJ2-5 and V is TRBV7-9; possible D gene TRBD2, 6 bases. CDR3 length: 15 residues. Per the germline V gene, CDR1 is SEHNR and CDR2 is FQNEAQ (reference sequence). Trimming took 6 bases from V and 4 from J, leaving 18 bases between them. CDR3 protein: CASRQGASEGETQYF. In DNA form, the CDR3 reads TGTGCCAGCAGACAAGGGGCTAGCGAAGGAGAGACCCAGTACTTC.

The chain employs TRBV10-3 and TRBJ1-2; D not certain. Germline V gene data show CDR1 as ENHRY and CDR2 as SYGVKD. CDR3 size: 13 residues. Between the trimmed V and J ends, which lost 11 bases and 8 bases, there was a span of 21 bases. The CDR3 DNA sequence: TGTGCCGTCCGGGGTGCCGAATCAAAGGGCTACACCTTC. Translating it yields CAVRGAESKGYTF.

The J gene is TRBJ1-5, the V gene TRBV6-6; maybe TRBD1 (6 bases). Germline V CDR1 and CDR2: MNHNY, SVGAGI (reference sequence). The CDR3 is 13 residues long. Trimming cost V 11 bases and J 0 bases, with 11 bases left between them. The CDR3 is CAGQTNSNQPQHF. The CDR3 nucleotides are TGTGCCGGACAGACAAATAGCAATCAGCCCCAGCATTTT.

Here the CDR3 reads CASRQGREQYF. CDR3 nucleotide sequence: TGTGCCAGCAGACAGGGGCGGGAGCAGTACTTC. J is TRBJ2-7 and V is TRBV2; 7 nucleotides match TRBD1. This CDR3 has 11 amino acids. Germline V gene data show CDR1 as SNHLY and CDR2 as FYNNEI. Germline trimming cut 6 bases from V and 7 bases from J; bases unmatched to any gene: 3. Full variable domain (remainder filled in from reference TRBV2 and TRBJ2-7): EPEVTQTPSHQVTQMGQEVILRCVPISNHLYFYWYRQILGQKVEFLVSFYNNEISEKSEIFDDQFSVERPDGSNFTLKIRSTKLEDSAMYFCASRQGREQYFGPGTRLTVT.

This clone occurred a few times. The J gene is TRBJ2-5, the V gene TRBV4-1; 9 positions match TRBD1. The junction had 8 bases not matched to a gene; V was cut back by 2 bases and J by 4 bases. Germline CDR1 reads MGHRA; CDR2 reads YSYEKL. The CDR3 contains 16 residues. This chain's CDR3 is CASSQKDRGGIETQYF. For the CDR3, the DNA is TGCGCCAGCAGCCAAAAGGACAGGGGAGGGATAGAGACCCAGTACTTC.

This chain joins TRBV6-6 and TRBJ2-7; D is unresolved. The germline CDR1 and CDR2 sequences are MNHNY and SVGAGI (reference sequence). Trimming removed 2 bases from V and 3 bases from J, with 5 bases in between. The CDR3 sequence is 12 residues long. In nucleotides, the CDR3 is TGTGCCAGCAGTTACGGAGTCTACGAGCAGTACTTC. Translated, it gives CASSYGVYEQYF.

This clone appeared a few times. The rearrangement links TRBV7-9 to TRBJ1-2; D is possibly TRBD1 (6 bases). CDR3 length equals 14 residues. V was trimmed by 1 base and J by 9 bases, leaving 15 bases between them. The germline gives CDR1 SEHNR, CDR2 FQNEAQ (reference sequence). The DNA of the CDR3 is TGTGCCAGCAGCTTAGAGGAAACAGGGCTCAGCTACACCTTC. Translated, it gives CASSLEETGLSYTF.

The chain employs TRBV28 and TRBJ2-1; 9 bases align to TRBD2. The ends lost 3 bases at V and 9 bases at J; junction bases unmatched: 6. CDR1 is MDHEN and CDR2 is SYDVKM in the germline V gene. The CDR3 spans 14 residues. The CDR3 sequence is CASSLIAGVVEQFF. The CDR3 DNA reads TGTGCCAGCAGTTTGATAGCGGGAGTGGTTGAGCAGTTCTTC.

The CDR3 sequence: CASRTRGGTGELFF. In DNA, the CDR3 is TGTGCCAGCAGGACTCGCGGCGGCACCGGGGAGCTGTTTTTT. The rearrangement uses TRBV2 and TRBJ2-2; D ambiguous. This CDR3 spans 14 amino acids. Trimming cost V 6 bases and J 4 bases, with 12 bases left between them. Looked up from germline, CDR1 is SNHLY and CDR2 is FYNNEI.

This clone has more than one count but fewer than ten. The genes are TRBV1 and TRBJ2-1; TRBD2 is the table's D call, not checked against the DNA. TRBV1 is described as a pseudogene. This CDR3 contains 18 residues. The DNA for the CDR3 is TGCACCAGCAGCCAAGTAGTTAGACTAGCGGGCCCCGAAGGTGAGCAGTTCTTC. Protein: CTSSQVVRLAGPEGEQFF.

This chain connects TRBV18 to TRBJ1-1; D remains unclear. The V end lost 0 bases, the J end lost 0 bases, and 14 bases lay between the germline ends. CDR1 is KGHSH, CDR2 LQKENI, per germline. CDR3 length: 17 amino acids. The CDR3 nucleotides are TGTGCCAGCTCACCACCGGGTCTCGGGTCCATGAACACTGAAGCTTTCTTT. The encoded protein is CASSPPGLGSMNTEAFF. The entire variable domain, with the rest obtained from reference TRBV18 and TRBJ1-1, is as follows: NAGVMQNPRHLVRRRGQEARLRCSPMKGHSHVYWYRQLPEEGLKFMVYLQKENIIDESGMPKERFSAEFPKEGPSILRIQQVVRGDSAAYFCASSPPGLGSMNTEAFFGQGTRLTVV.

The count of this clone is one. This sequence joins TRBV6-5 and TRBJ1-5; possible D gene TRBD1, 5 bases. V was pared by 0 bases and J by 2 bases, with 8 bases between. From germline, CDR1 is MNHEY and CDR2 SVGAGI. There are 15 residues in the CDR3. CDR3: CASSYSGQGNQPQHF. DNA of the CDR3: TGTGCCAGCAGTTACTCGGGGCAGGGCAATCAGCCCCAGCATTTT.

V usage is TRBV7-2 and J usage is TRBJ2-5, with D maybe TRBD2 (6 bases). Germline V gene data show CDR1 as SGHTA and CDR2 as FQGNSA. V was clipped by 5 bases and J by 4 bases, with 11 bases between them. The CDR3 has 13 residues. In DNA, the CDR3 is TGTGCCAGCAGCCAGCTGGAGGGAGAGACCCAGTACTTC. Amino acids: CASSQLEGETQYF.